This T cell receptor (beta chain) was retrieved from a study of Ad26.COV2.S vaccination and SARS-CoV-2 variants. Whole-study context: COV1001, an Ad26.COV2.S trial, supplied this vaccine-arm donor.

Sequencing was performed with immunoSEQ multiplex PCR; in TCRdb, only in-frame clones are kept and a portion is missing. The sample records approximately 420,000 clones, roughly 88% being singletons. CDR1 is SGHTA and CDR2 is FQGTGA in the germline V gene. With V trimmed by 5 bases and J by 4 bases, 9 bases remained unmatched. The CDR3 is made up of 15 amino acids. Noted treatment: 15 to 20 received Ad26.COV2.S at low or high dose, single or two shots; roughly five received placebo; per-sample allocation not given. At day 63 after the first vaccine or placebo injection, samples were drawn. An Ad26 vector was used to express Wuhan-strain SARS-CoV-2 spike as the vaccine.

This sequence joins TRBV7-3 and TRBJ1-1, with 8 bases lining up with TRBD1. Sequenced here: peripheral blood, sampled in a trial of Ad26.COV2.S vaccine versus placebo. This clonotype was sampled from a person between 18 and 60 years old who received the Ad26.COV2.S COVID-19 vaccine or a placebo. CDR3 bases: TGTGCCAGCAGCCGAAAACCCGGACAGGGCACTGAAGCTTTCTTT. This translates into CASSRKPGQGTEAFF.